Each of the 19 T cell receptor beta chains below was sequenced from the same sample in a study of blood T cell repertoires in COVID-19. TCRdb keeps only in-frame clones here, not all; method: immunoSEQ multiplex PCR. The data contain 100,000 or so clones, about nine tenths of them singletons. Sequenced sample: peripheral blood. The source of these receptors is a man in his fifties or sixties with acute or convalescent COVID-19.

The chain combines TRBV19 with TRBJ1-5; TRBD1 matches 7 bases. Germline V CDR1 and CDR2: LNHDA, SQIVND (reference sequence). Trimming at V came to 1 base and at J to 6 bases, leaving 3 bases not matched to a gene. CDR3 size: 14 residues. The CDR3 DNA reads as TGTGCCAGTAGTATAGGGACAGGAAGTCAGCCCCAGCATTTT. Its translation is CASSIGTGSQPQHF.

With respect to this clone: Germline is not matched at one junction end, which may reflect a read error. The V call is TRBV5-8, the J call TRBJ1-3; tentatively, D is TRBD1 (6 bases). Germline lookup yields CDR1 SGHTS and CDR2 YDEGEE. This CDR3 is built from 14 residues. Here the CDR3 DNA reads TGTGCCAGCAGCTTGGCCCGGTCAGGGGTGCTCTTACATTTT. Its protein product is CASSLARSGVLLHF.

V usage is TRBV27 and J usage is TRBJ1-1; a weak D match, TRBD1 (6 bases). The ends were cut back, 5 bases at V and 2 bases at J, with 12 bases in the middle. The CDR3 length is 14 residues. Germline V gives CDR1 MNHEY, CDR2 SMNVEV (reference sequence). Written as DNA, the CDR3 is TGTGCCAGCAGTAATAACAGGGTCAACACTGAAGCTTTCTTT. Its translation is CASSNNRVNTEAFF.

The V gene is TRBV19, the J gene TRBJ1-1; D is perhaps TRBD1 (6 bases). Germline CDR1 is LNHDA and CDR2 is SQIVND (reference sequence). The CDR3 loop spans 14 amino acids. Trimming removed 8 bases from V and 1 base from J, with 14 bases in between. The CDR3 here is CASSGIRGNTEAFF. CDR3 nucleotides: TGTGCCAGTTCAGGGATCAGGGGGAACACTGAAGCTTTCTTT.

The rearrangement uses TRBV5-1 and TRBJ2-3; no definite D call. Germline values: CDR1 SGHRS, CDR2 YFSETQ. V lost 0 bases and J 4 bases, leaving 9 bases between the germline ends. The CDR3 sequence is 14 residues long. Written as DNA, the CDR3 is TGCGCCAGCAGCTTGGAACTACTCGCAGATACGCAGTATTTT. This translates into CASSLELLADTQYF.

This clone is a singleton in its sample. The rearrangement joins TRBV6-5 to TRBJ2-7; 8 nucleotides align to TRBD2. J was trimmed by 4 bases and V by 6 bases; bases with no gene match: 11. The V gene's germline CDR1 is MNHEY and CDR2 SVGAGI. The CDR3 sequence is 15 residues long. CDR3 residues: CASSLSIAGIYEQYV. The DNA for the CDR3 is TGTGCCAGCAGCCTCTCGATAGCGGGAATTTACGAGCAGTACGTC.

This clone was recorded once. CDR3 nucleotide sequence: TGTGCCAGCAGCCCCGGGACAGGGTCAAATCAGCCCCAGCATTTT. Protein: CASSPGTGSNQPQHF. V is TRBV2 and J is TRBJ1-5, with 9 bases that match TRBD1. The V gene end was trimmed by 6 bases and the J gene end by 4 bases; junction bases not matched to a gene: 7. The CDR3 has 15 amino acids. Germline V gives CDR1 SNHLY, CDR2 FYNNEI.

This clone was observed a few times. This chain connects TRBV29-1 to TRBJ2-7; tentatively, D is TRBD1 (5 bases). Germline values: CDR1 SQVTM, CDR2 ANQGSEA. The V gene lost 4 bases and the J gene lost 6 bases, with 13 bases spanning the gap. This CDR3 comprises 12 residues. DNA for the CDR3: TGCAGCGTTGTAAGGGGATCCGGCGAGCAGTACGTC. Its protein is CSVVRGSGEQYV.

CDR3 protein: CASSTPTAASSYNEQFF. In nucleotides, the CDR3 is TGTGCCAGCAGCACCCCCACAGCGGCCAGCTCCTACAATGAGCAGTTCTTC. This chain links TRBV5-4 with TRBJ2-1; weak D call: TRBD2 (5 bases). This CDR3 spans 17 amino acids. Trimming pared 4 bases from V and 0 bases from J, leaving 17 bases between. Germline V gives CDR1 SGHNT, CDR2 YYREEE (reference sequence). Full variable domain (remainder filled in from reference TRBV5-4 and TRBJ2-1): ETGVTQSPTHLIKTRGQQVTLRCSSQSGHNTVSWYQQALGQGPQFIFQYYREEENGRGNFPPRFSGLQFPNYSSELNVNALELDDSALYLCASSTPTAASSYNEQFFGPGTRLTVL.

V is TRBV15 and J is TRBJ1-1; the D is unclear. Trimming removed 0 bases at V and 4 bases at J, with 12 bases between. Germline-derived CDR1 and CDR2 are LNHNV and YYDKDF (reference sequence). The CDR3 spans 15 residues. The CDR3 region is CATSRDRGHGTEAFF. For the CDR3, the DNA is TGTGCCACCAGCAGAGATCGTGGGCATGGCACTGAAGCTTTCTTT.

J is TRBJ2-2 and V is TRBV5-1, with 11 bases that match TRBD2. The trim removed 4 bases at V and 3 bases at J, leaving 8 bases unmatched. The CDR3 is 17 amino acids. Per the germline V gene, CDR1 is SGHRS and CDR2 is YFSETQ. CDR3 nucleotides: TGCGCCAGCAGCCTATCCGGGACTAGCGGCCACACCGGGGAGCTGTTTTTT. Amino acids: CASSLSGTSGHTGELFF.

V usage is TRBV28 and J usage is TRBJ1-4; 7 bases map to TRBD1. The CDR3 spans 15 residues. Germline lookup yields CDR1 MDHEN and CDR2 SYDVKM. V shed 6 bases, J shed 3 bases, and the junction held 7 bases outside the gene matches. For the CDR3, the DNA is TGTGCCAGCAGACCCTACAGGGGCTCTAATGAAAAACTGTTTTTT. Translated: CASRPYRGSNEKLFF.

The gene calls are TRBV4-1 and TRBJ2-1, with 9 bases that match TRBD2. V lost 0 bases, J lost 7 bases, and 4 bases stayed unmatched. This CDR3 has 15 residues. Germline V gene lookup returns CDR1 MGHRA and CDR2 YSYEKL. The CDR3 sequence is CASSQDSGLANEQFF. For the CDR3, the DNA is TGCGCCAGCAGCCAAGACTCGGGACTAGCAAATGAGCAGTTCTTC.

The chain joins TRBV3-1 (or the pseudogene TRBV3-2) to TRBJ2-7, with a weak D call TRBD1 (6 bases). There are 16 residues in the CDR3. Trimming removed 4 bases at V and 4 bases at J, with 20 bases between. Per germline, CDR1 LGHDT and CDR2 YNNKEL (reference sequence). CDR3 sequence reads: CASSPSLGAVQYEQYF. The CDR3 DNA is TGTGCCAGCAGCCCCTCTCTGGGGGCAGTGCAATACGAGCAGTACTTC.

The chain has TRBV5-1 and TRBJ2-1; perhaps TRBD2 as D (6 bases). The germline V gene has CDR1 SGHRS and CDR2 YFSETQ. This CDR3 is 16 amino acids long. V was shortened by 3 bases and J by 0 bases, with 13 bases between the two germline ends. Here the CDR3 DNA reads TGCGCCAGCAGCTCGGCGGGACTTTTCTCCTACAATGAGCAGTTCTTC. Its translation is CASSSAGLFSYNEQFF.

The rearrangement uses TRBV27 and TRBJ1-2; the D gene is possibly TRBD1 (6 bases). CDR3 length: 16 amino acids. V was clipped by 6 bases and J by 0 bases, with 17 bases between them. Germline assignment: CDR1 MNHEY and CDR2 SMNVEV (reference sequence). CDR3 sequence (DNA): TGTGCCAGCAGCCGAAAACTTGGACAGTCTAACTATGGCTACACCTTC. Protein: CASSRKLGQSNYGYTF.

The chain couples TRBV9 to TRBJ2-7; 8 positions agree with TRBD1. From germline, CDR1 is SGDLS and CDR2 YYNGEE. J gave up 3 bases and V 3 bases, and 5 bases lay outside the gene matches. CDR3 length equals 14 residues. The CDR3 protein is CASSAVGQGYEQYF. As DNA, the CDR3 is TGTGCCAGCAGCGCGGTAGGACAGGGCTACGAGCAGTACTTC.

The gene calls are TRBV6-5 and TRBJ2-2; 9 nucleotides agree with TRBD2. The CDR3 consists of 14 residues. Germline values: CDR1 MNHEY, CDR2 SVGAGI. The junction had 2 bases not matched to a gene; V was cut back by 4 bases and J by 5 bases. The chain's CDR3 is CASSLAGVTGELFF. CDR3 nucleotide sequence: TGTGCCAGCAGTTTAGCGGGAGTTACCGGGGAGCTGTTTTTT.

This rearrangement joins TRBV2 to TRBJ1-1, with a weak D call TRBD1 (5 bases). The germline V gene encodes CDR1 SNHLY and CDR2 FYNNEI. This CDR3 comprises 15 residues. Deletions cut 2 bases from V and 7 bases from J, with 17 bases between. The DNA for the CDR3 is TGTGCCAGCAGTGAACAGGGCCCAGGAATTATTGAAGCTTTCTTT. This sequence encodes CASSEQGPGIIEAFF.